This section outlines one T cell receptor beta chain sequence together with its context. The same CDR3 is also encoded by other DNA sequences in this sample. Original handling: Cell counts per sample came from amplifying reference gene primers. Measured with immunoSEQ multiplex PCR; TCRdb has only the in-frame clones, and not every one. V, J and clone size were drawn from that table, and D and trimming were deduced from the DNA. The table records about 150,000 clones, about 85% of them present only once. Germline lookup yields CDR1 LNHDA and CDR2 SQIVND (reference sequence). V shed 1 base and J shed 3 bases, with 9 bases lying between them. This CDR3 contains 14 residues. This specimen comes from a study of blood T cell repertoires in COVID-19. Study context: Spain, Italy and the United States supplied samples that represented acute and convalescent COVID-19. From T cells, B-cell-depleted T cells, or PBMCs came the material, which was cDNA or gDNA.

The source is a woman aged 60 to 75 with COVID-19, enrolled during active disease. The sequencing input was peripheral blood. The chain uses TRBV19 and TRBJ1-2; TRBD1 is a possible D gene (5 bases). The CDR3 region has the DNA TGTGCCAGTAGTATAGTGTCGGGGGACTATGGCTACACCTTC. It is translated as CASSIVSGDYGYTF.